These T cell receptor beta chains were read from a single sample in a study of shared clonotypes between healthy human individuals. This table comes from immunoSEQ multiplex PCR, and its TCRdb copy is limited to in-frame clones, with some not included. This table holds 2.3 million or so clones, approximately 93% found once. The sequencing sample was made of naive CD4+ T cells from PBMCs. The receptors shown here come from a man aged 18-30 years in good health. Some clones in this sample may be carry-over from other donors' samples. CDR3s include the opening cysteine and the closing phenylalanine or tryptophan. D genes are given only for firm matches. Only some rows state a clone size, as once, few, many or a class for expanded clones.

j_gene,d_gene,abundance,v_gene,CDR3nt,CDR3aa
TRBJ1-4,.,.,TRBV27,TGTGCCAGCAGTGACCCCTGGGGGGGGAACGGCGAAAAACTGTTTTTT,CASSDPWGGNGEKLFF
TRBJ2-6,.,.,TRBV5-1,TGCGCCAGCAGCTCCAGTTTCTCGGGGGCCAACGTCCTGACTTTC,CASSSSFSGANVLTF
TRBJ2-7,.,once,TRBV2,TGTGCCAGCAGTGCTTATTTTTCTCTCGACGAGCAGTACTTC,CASSAYFSLDEQYF
TRBJ1-2,TRBD1,.,TRBV4-2,TGTGCCAGCAGCCAAGACGGGGGACAGGGGTGGTATGGCTACACCTTC,CASSQDGGQGWYGYTF
TRBJ2-3,TRBD2,.,TRBV19,TGTGCCAGTAGTGCGGGGGATCGGACAGATACGCAGTATTTT,CASSAGDRTDTQYF
TRBJ2-5,TRBD2,.,TRBV5-1,TGCGCCAGCAGCCTTACCGGGACTAGCGGTCAAGAGACCCAGTACTTC,CASSLTGTSGQETQYF
TRBJ2-1,.,.,TRBV5-1,TGCGCCAGCAGCTTGAGAAGTGACTCCTACAATGAGCAGTTCTTC,CASSLRSDSYNEQFF
TRBJ1-1,.,.,TRBV27,TGTGCCAGCAGTTTTGTTAGCGGACCCTACACTGAAGCTTTCTTT,CASSFVSGPYTEAFF
TRBJ1-5,TRBD1,.,TRBV6-1,TGTGCCAGCAGTGCCAGGGGGCGGTTTAATCAGCCCCAGCATTTT,CASSARGRFNQPQHF
TRBJ2-5,TRBD1,.,TRBV5-1,TGCGCCAGCAGCTTACTACAGGGGGCGTTGGAGACCCAGTACTTC,CASSLLQGALETQYF
TRBJ2-1,.,.,TRBV5-6,TGTGCCAGCAGCTCGGGACGGTACAATGAGCAGTTCTTC,CASSSGRYNEQFF
TRBJ1-2,.,.,TRBV6-1,TGTGCCAGCAGTGAAGAAGGCCCTTCCTATGGCTACACCTTC,CASSEEGPSYGYTF
TRBJ2-1,.,.,TRBV4-1,TGCGCCAGCAGCCAAGTGCGGAGTAATGAGCAGTTCTTC,CASSQVRSNEQFF
TRBJ2-2,.,.,TRBV5-1,TGCGCCAGCAGCTTGGACACCACCACCGGGGAGCTGTTTTTT,CASSLDTTTGELFF
TRBJ2-2,.,.,TRBV5-3,TGTGCCAGAAGTCCGGACGGAGAACAAAACACCGGGGAGCTGTTTTTT,CARSPDGEQNTGELFF
TRBJ1-4,.,.,TRBV5-5,TGTGCCAGCAGCGTAGGGGACGCGGGTGAAAAACTGTTTTTT,CASSVGDAGEKLFF
TRBJ2-6,.,.,TRBV6-1,TGTGCCAGCAGTGGACAGTCCTCTGGGGCCAACGTCCTGACTTTC,CASSGQSSGANVLTF
TRBJ1-4,.,.,TRBV29-1,TGCAGCGCGGGAACTAATGAAAAACTGTTTTTT,CSAGTNEKLFF
TRBJ1-6,TRBD1,.,TRBV7-3,TGTGCCAGCAGCTTAACCCCGAACAGGGGCTCCTATAATTCACCCCTCCACTTT,CASSLTPNRGSYNSPLHF
TRBJ1-2,.,.,TRBV6-1,TGTGCCAGCAGTGAGGCACGGAACTATGGCTACACCTTC,CASSEARNYGYTF
TRBJ1-5,.,few,TRBV28,TGTGCCAGCAGTCTGGAGCAGCCCCAGCATTTT,CASSLEQPQHF
TRBJ1-1,.,.,TRBV27,TGTGCCAGCAGTCCTCGGGGCAGGGTGACTGAAGCTTTCTTT,CASSPRGRVTEAFF
TRBJ1-1,TRBD1,.,TRBV28,TGTGCCAGCAGCCTGGGACAGGGGATAACGTGGAACACTGAAGCTTTCTTT,CASSLGQGITWNTEAFF
TRBJ2-5,TRBD2,.,TRBV28,TGTGCCAGCAGTTTAGGCCTAGCGGATATCCAAGAGACCCAGTACTTC,CASSLGLADIQETQYF
TRBJ2-3,.,.,TRBV28,TGTGCCAGCAGTTTTTGGCCAAGGGGGTCAGATACGCAGTATTTT,CASSFWPRGSDTQYF
TRBJ1-3,.,few,TRBV9,TGTGCCAGCAGCGGGGACGGCAGCTCTGGAAACACCATATATTTT,CASSGDGSSGNTIYF
TRBJ2-7,TRBD2,.,TRBV6-5,TGTGCCAGCAGTTATAGAGGCGGGGGAAGCTCCTACGAGCAGTACTTC,CASSYRGGGSSYEQYF
TRBJ2-3,TRBD2,.,TRBV11-1,TGTGCCAGCAGCTTAGGACTAGCGGTTACAGATACGCAGTATTTT,CASSLGLAVTDTQYF
TRBJ1-1,.,.,TRBV28,TGTGCCGGCAGTTTAATGGGCCTGGGAGCTTTCTTT,CAGSLMGLGAFF
TRBJ1-2,TRBD1,.,TRBV30,TGTGCCTTAACCGCGGGGACAGCTAACTATGGCTACACCTTC,CALTAGTANYGYTF
TRBJ2-2,TRBD1,.,TRBV6-4,TGTGCCAGCAGGGGACAGCTCACCGGGGAGCTGTTTTTT,CASRGQLTGELFF
TRBJ1-3,.,.,TRBV6-5,TGTGCCAGCGGCTCCGCAGGGGTGGGAAACACCATATATTTT,CASGSAGVGNTIYF
TRBJ2-5,.,.,TRBV19,TGTGCCAGTAGTATAAGAGGACCGGGAGAGACCCAGTACTTC,CASSIRGPGETQYF
TRBJ1-1,.,.,TRBV7-2,TGTGCCAGCAACTCAAGGGTGGGCGGGGGCCTGGGCACTGAAGCTTTCTTT,CASNSRVGGGLGTEAFF
TRBJ1-1,.,.,TRBV19,TGTGCCAGTAGTACCCACGTCCAGGTCCACACTGAAGCTTTCTTT,CASSTHVQVHTEAFF
TRBJ2-5,.,.,TRBV5-1,TGCGCCAGCAGCTTGGGGACGGTGCGCGGAGAGACCCAGTACTTC,CASSLGTVRGETQYF
TRBJ2-7,TRBD1,.,TRBV7-9,TGTGCCAGCAGCTTACCGGGACAGGGGTTCTACGAGCAGTACTTC,CASSLPGQGFYEQYF
TRBJ2-1,TRBD2,once,TRBV7-9,TGTGCCAGCAGCTTGGGTAGCGGGAGTGATGAGCAGTTCTTC,CASSLGSGSDEQFF
TRBJ2-6,TRBD1,.,TRBV7-3,TGTGCCAGCAGCCCACAGGGGGGAAGATTCTCTGGGGCCAACGTCCTGACTTTC,CASSPQGGRFSGANVLTF
TRBJ2-7,TRBD1,.,TRBV27,TGTGCCAGCAGTACCCTCCGGCGGACAGGGGACTCCTACGAGCAGTACTTC,CASSTLRRTGDSYEQYF
TRBJ1-1,.,once,TRBV13,TGTGCCAGCAGCTTAGGCCTCCCCAGGGGGAACACTGAAGCTTTCTTT,CASSLGLPRGNTEAFF
TRBJ1-5,.,.,TRBV18,TGTGCCAGCTCACCCCAGGGAAGAAGCAATCAGCCCCAGCATTTT,CASSPQGRSNQPQHF
TRBJ1-1,TRBD1,.,TRBV28,TGTGCCAGCAGTGAATCAGGGGGCTGGACTGAAGCTTTCTTT,CASSESGGWTEAFF
TRBJ2-5,TRBD2,.,TRBV28,TGTGCCAGCCGGGGACTAGCGGGAGTGGAGACCCAGTACTTC,CASRGLAGVETQYF
TRBJ2-5,.,.,TRBV5-8,TGTGCCAGCACCCGGGGCTCCTCAACGCAAGAGACCCAGTACTTC,CASTRGSSTQETQYF
TRBJ1-2,.,.,TRBV20-1,TGCAGTGCTAGGGTTACGAGTGGCTACACCTTC,CSARVTSGYTF
TRBJ2-1,.,.,TRBV6-1,TGTGCCAGCAGTGAACGGGGTTTGTCGGTCCGGTTCTTC,CASSERGLSVRFF
TRBJ2-1,TRBD2,.,TRBV11-2,TGTGCCAGCAGCCAACTAGCGGGGGCTTACAATGAGCAGTTCTTC,CASSQLAGAYNEQFF
TRBJ2-5,TRBD2,.,TRBV2,TGTGCCAGCAGCGCGAACGGACTAGCTTTGGGGACCCAGTACTTC,CASSANGLALGTQYF
TRBJ2-3,TRBD2,.,TRBV11-2,TGTGCCAGCAGCTTAGCCGGATGGACGGGGGGATCGCAGTATTTT,CASSLAGWTGGSQYF
TRBJ2-1,.,.,TRBV7-3,TGTGCCAGCAGCCCCAGTGGGGCGATCAATGAGCAGTTCTTC,CASSPSGAINEQFF
TRBJ2-6,.,.,TRBV11-2,TGTGCCAGCAGCTCCTATAGGGGGATCGGGTCTGGGGCCAACGTCCTGACTTTC,CASSSYRGIGSGANVLTF
TRBJ2-7,.,.,TRBV15,TGTGCCACCAGCAGAGTTGGACGAGGGGGCGAGCAGTACTTC,CATSRVGRGGEQYF
TRBJ1-2,.,.,TRBV7-2,TGTGCCAGCAGCTCCGGGACTTTGGACGGCTACACCTTC,CASSSGTLDGYTF